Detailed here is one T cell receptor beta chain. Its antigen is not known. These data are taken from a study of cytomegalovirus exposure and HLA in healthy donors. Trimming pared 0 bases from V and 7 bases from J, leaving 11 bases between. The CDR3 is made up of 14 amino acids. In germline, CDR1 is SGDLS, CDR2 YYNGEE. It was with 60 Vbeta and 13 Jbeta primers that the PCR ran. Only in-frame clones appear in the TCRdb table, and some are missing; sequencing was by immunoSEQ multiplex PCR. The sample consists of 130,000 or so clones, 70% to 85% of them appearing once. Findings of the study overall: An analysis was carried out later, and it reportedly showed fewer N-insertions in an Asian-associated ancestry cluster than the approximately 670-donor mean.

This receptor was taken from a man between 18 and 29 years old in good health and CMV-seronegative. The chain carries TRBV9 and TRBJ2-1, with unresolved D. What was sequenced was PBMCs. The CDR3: CASSVDLRMNEQFF. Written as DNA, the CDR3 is TGTGCCAGCAGCGTAGACCTCAGGATGAATGAGCAGTTCTTC.